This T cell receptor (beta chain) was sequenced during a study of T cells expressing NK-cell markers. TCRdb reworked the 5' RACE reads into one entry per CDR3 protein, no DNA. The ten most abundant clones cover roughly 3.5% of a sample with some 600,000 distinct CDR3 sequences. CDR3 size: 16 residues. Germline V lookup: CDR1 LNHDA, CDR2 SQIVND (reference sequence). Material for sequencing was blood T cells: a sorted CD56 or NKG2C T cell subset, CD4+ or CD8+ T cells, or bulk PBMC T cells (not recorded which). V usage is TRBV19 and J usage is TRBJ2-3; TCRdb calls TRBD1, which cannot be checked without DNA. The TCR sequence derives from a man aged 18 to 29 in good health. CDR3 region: CASSLTTGATTDTQYF.